Sequencing of this T cell receptor (beta chain) was carried out in a study of T-cell memory formation after mild COVID-19. At the level of the study: Clusters were largely donor specific. Study-level results: Clones that contracted clustered mainly in CM and EM if CD4+ and in EMRA if CD8+.

Constant-segment primers and 5'RACE yielded cDNA libraries for TCR alpha and TCR beta, each carrying sample barcodes and UMIs. One entry per CDR3 protein, called by TCRdb with MiXCR from the 5' RACE reads. Of more than 250,000 distinct CDR3 sequences listed, 16% were seen once; the top ten hold 22%. Points on this clonotype: Its target is unknown.

The origin of this receptor is a man aged 18 to 30 who had mild COVID-19 (a few samples of this study predate the infection). Cell type and time point are not known. Specimen: PBMCs or a T cell subset sorted from them (not recorded which).

The CDR3 sequence: CASSLEQGYGYTF. In nucleotides, the CDR3 is TGTGCCAGCAGCTTAGAACAGGGGTATGGCTACACCTTC. The V gene is TRBV13, the J gene TRBJ1-2, with 7 bases that match TRBD1. V shed 1 base, J shed 5 bases, and the junction held 1 base outside the gene matches. Looked up from germline, CDR1 is PRHDT and CDR2 is FYEKMQ (reference sequence). The CDR3 has 13 residues.